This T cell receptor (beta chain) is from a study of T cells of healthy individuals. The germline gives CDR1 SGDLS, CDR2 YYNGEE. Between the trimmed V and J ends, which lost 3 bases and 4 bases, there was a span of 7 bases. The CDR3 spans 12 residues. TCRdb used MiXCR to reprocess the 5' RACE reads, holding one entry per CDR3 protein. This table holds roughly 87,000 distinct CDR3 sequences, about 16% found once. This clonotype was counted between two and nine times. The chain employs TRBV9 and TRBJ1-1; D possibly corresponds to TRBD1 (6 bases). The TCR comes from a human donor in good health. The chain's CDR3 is CASSADSTEAFF. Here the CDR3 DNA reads TGTGCCAGCAGCGCGGACAGCACTGAAGCTTTCTTT.